What follows are 30 T cell receptor beta chains derived from one specimen sequenced in a study of patients and donors after allogeneic stem cell transplantation (dated by TCRdb to 2018 to 2021). Receptors were amplified or captured by RT-PCR. Data came from a NextSeq 550. TCRdb's own reprocessing of the public reads used fastp at Q25 and MiXCR and kept productive beta chains. When rows share a CDR3 protein, they turn into one entry using the most common DNA and genes. This sample lists approximately 160,000 distinct CDR3 sequences; approximately 30% were detected once. The ten largest clones add up to 3.2% of the sample. The sequencing sample was made of blood, either unsorted or a sorted T cell fraction (not recorded which). These receptors were collected from a human donor who was either an allogeneic HSCT recipient or a stem cell or donor lymphocyte infusion donor (not recorded which). It is not recorded whose cells these are; they may come from a transplant donor.

This chain uses TRBV24-1 with TRBJ2-5, with D uncertain. Germline lookup yields CDR1 KGHDR and CDR2 SFDVKD. The CDR3 loop spans 15 amino acids. Trimming removed 3 bases at V and 1 base at J, with 11 bases between. The CDR3 is CATSDSPPFQETQYF. CDR3 coding DNA: TGTGCCACCAGTGATAGCCCACCGTTCCAAGAGACCCAGTACTTC.

This clonotype showed up many times. V gene TRBV7-9 combines with J gene TRBJ1-1, with 8 nucleotides matching TRBD1. Germline V gene sequence: CDR1 SEHNR, CDR2 FQNEAQ (reference sequence). This CDR3 region has 15 residues. V lost 5 bases, J lost 1 base, and 6 bases stayed unmatched. CDR3 amino acids: CASSIGTGGNTEAFF. The CDR3 DNA reads as TGTGCCAGCAGCATCGGGACAGGTGGGAACACTGAAGCTTTCTTT.

This clonotype has a handful of counts. The chain combines TRBV12-3 or TRBV12-4 with TRBJ1-5; possible D gene TRBD1, 5 bases. The CDR3 is made up of 15 amino acids. V lost 6 bases and J 0 bases, leaving 12 bases between the germline ends. The CDR3 region is CASSKAGGSNQPQHF. The CDR3 coding sequence is TGTGCCAGCAGCAAGGCGGGGGGTAGCAATCAGCCCCAGCATTTT.

V is TRBV10-3 and J is TRBJ2-7, with no clear D. Trimming removed 1 base at V and 6 bases at J, with 4 bases between. The germline V gene has CDR1 ENHRY and CDR2 SYGVKD. This CDR3 spans 11 amino acids. CDR3 sequence: CAISEFREQYF. The CDR3 nucleotides are TGTGCCATCAGTGAGTTTCGCGAGCAGTACTTC.

The sample holds a few counts of this clonotype. The rearrangement uses TRBV7-2 and TRBJ2-1; no clear D. Per germline, CDR1 SGHTA and CDR2 FQGNSA. V lost 3 bases, J lost 0 bases, and 6 bases lay in between. This CDR3 region has 14 residues. CDR3 amino acids: CASSLHSSYNEQFF. Written as DNA, the CDR3 is TGTGCCAGCAGCTTGCATAGCTCCTACAATGAGCAGTTCTTC.

This sequence joins TRBV7-8 and TRBJ2-2; tentatively, D is TRBD1 (5 bases). CDR1 SGHVS and CDR2 FQNEAQ come from the germline V gene. Between the trimmed V and J ends, which lost 3 bases and 7 bases, there was a span of 12 bases. The CDR3 extends over 14 amino acids. The CDR3: CASSFAGMGGELFF. The CDR3 bases are TGTGCCAGCAGCTTCGCAGGGATGGGCGGGGAGCTGTTTTTT. The complete variable domain, with remaining parts taken from reference TRBV7-8 and TRBJ2-2, reads GAGVSQSPRYKVAKRGQDVALRCDPISGHVSLFWYQQALGQGPEFLTYFQNEAQLDKSGLPSDRFFAERPEGSVSTLKIQRTQQEDSAVYLCASSFAGMGGELFFGEGSRLTVL.

This clonotype has only a few counts. V gene TRBV5-1 combines with J gene TRBJ1-4, with a weak D call TRBD1 (6 bases). V shed 1 base and J shed 4 bases, with 11 bases lying between them. The germline gives CDR1 SGHRS, CDR2 YFSETQ. There are 15 residues in the CDR3. CDR3 sequence reads: CASSLMGAGNEKLFF. Written as DNA, the CDR3 is TGCGCCAGCAGCTTGATGGGGGCGGGTAATGAAAAACTGTTTTTT.

This sequence joins TRBV20-1 and TRBJ2-2; the match to TRBD2 covers 13 bases. CDR1 DFQATT and CDR2 SNEGSKA come from the germline V gene (reference sequence). The CDR3 consists of 16 residues. The V gene end was trimmed by 0 bases and the J gene end by 8 bases; junction bases not matched to a gene: 6. The CDR3 bases are TGCAGTGCTAGAGAATTCTGGACTAGCGGGAGAGGGGAGCTGTTTTTT. Translating it yields CSAREFWTSGRGELFF.

This clonotype has just a few counts. V gene TRBV28 combines with J gene TRBJ2-3; 10 nucleotides agree with TRBD2. The junction had 2 bases not matched to a gene; V was cut back by 3 bases and J by 2 bases. The CDR3 length is 15 residues. Germline V gene lookup returns CDR1 MDHEN and CDR2 SYDVKM. CDR3 coding DNA: TGTGCCAGCAGTTTTCTAGCGGGAGACACAGATACGCAGTATTTT. Encoded protein: CASSFLAGDTDTQYF. Full variable domain (rest looked up from reference TRBV28 and TRBJ2-3): DVKVTQSSRYLVKRTGEKVFLECVQDMDHENMFWYRQDPGLGLRLIYFSYDVKMKEKGDIPEGYSVSREKKERFSLILESASTNQTSMYLCASSFLAGDTDTQYFGPGTRLTVL.

V is TRBV20-1 and J is TRBJ1-2, with 12 bases matching TRBD1. The germline CDR1 and CDR2 sequences are DFQATT and SNEGSKA (reference sequence). V was pared by 1 base and J by 3 bases, with 3 bases of the junction left unmatched. There are 15 residues in the CDR3. The CDR3 sequence is CSARGWDRGHYGYTF. The CDR3 DNA follows: TGCAGTGCTAGAGGATGGGACAGGGGGCACTATGGCTACACCTTC.

The chain combines TRBV10-3 with TRBJ2-1, with 10 bases that match TRBD2. The germline V gene encodes CDR1 ENHRY and CDR2 SYGVKD. V shed 6 bases, J shed 4 bases, and the junction held 9 bases outside the gene matches. CDR3 length equals 16 residues. CDR3 nucleotides: TGTGCCATCAGAGCTTCTAGCGGGAGCGGTTACAATGAGCAGTTCTTC. Its protein product is CAIRASSGSGYNEQFF.

This rearrangement joins TRBV20-1 to TRBJ2-3, with TRBD1 as a possible D gene (5 bases). Germline loops: CDR1 DFQATT, CDR2 SNEGSKA (reference sequence). V lost 1 base and J lost 0, with 8 bases in between. The CDR3 consists of 14 residues. The CDR3 coding sequence is TGCAGTGCTAGAGGACAGCTTAGCACAGATACGCAGTATTTT. This sequence encodes CSARGQLSTDTQYF.

The CDR3 reads CASSSRPGTGRDEQFF. The CDR3 region has the DNA TGCGCCAGCAGCTCAAGACCCGGGACCGGGAGGGATGAGCAGTTCTTC. The chain couples TRBV4-3 to TRBJ2-1; 8 bases match TRBD2. The CDR3 runs 16 residues. The junction had 14 bases not matched to a gene; V was cut back by 5 bases and J by 8 bases. Germline V gene data show CDR1 as LGHNA and CDR2 as YSLEER.

The chain is built from TRBV2 and TRBJ2-5; unclear D gene. V shed 1 base and J shed 10 bases, with 4 bases lying between them. Per germline, CDR1 SNHLY and CDR2 FYNNEI. The CDR3 spans 10 residues. The CDR3: CASSEVVQYF. CDR3 DNA sequence: TGTGCCAGCAGTGAAGTTGTCCAGTACTTC. Variable domain in full (rest from reference TRBV2 and TRBJ2-5): EPEVTQTPSHQVTQMGQEVILRCVPISNHLYFYWYRQILGQKVEFLVSFYNNEISEKSEIFDDQFSVERPDGSNFTLKIRSTKLEDSAMYFCASSEVVQYFGPGTRLLVL.

The chain carries TRBV5-1 and TRBJ2-4; TRBD1 matches 7 bases. The CDR3 has 15 amino acids. J was trimmed by 8 bases and V by 0 bases; bases with no gene match: 8. CDR1 and CDR2 from the germline V gene are SGHRS and YFSETQ. Here the CDR3 DNA reads TGCGCCAGCAGCTTGGCCCTGGGACAGATGGACATTCAGTACTTC. It specifies CASSLALGQMDIQYF.

The chain has TRBV5-1 and TRBJ2-7; 11 bases agree with TRBD1. The CDR3 is 14 residues long. Looked up from germline, CDR1 is SGHRS and CDR2 is YFSETQ. V lost 4 bases to trimming and J lost 3 bases; unmatched junction nucleotides: 3. The DNA of the CDR3 is TGCGCCAGCAGCCACGGGACAGGGGGCTACGAGCAGTACTTC. Encoded protein: CASSHGTGGYEQYF.

This clonotype has just one count. This chain links TRBV10-3 with TRBJ1-2; 9 positions match TRBD1. The CDR3 is 15 amino acids. V dropped 10 bases and J dropped 5; count of bases not matched to a gene: 14. Germline CDR1 reads ENHRY; CDR2 reads SYGVKD. The CDR3 reads CATRVNRQGGYGYTF. The CDR3 coding sequence is TGTGCCACCCGGGTTAACCGACAGGGGGGGTATGGCTACACCTTC.

The CDR3 DNA reads TGTGCCTGGAGTGTACCCCATGGGGTAGGAGGCAATCAGCCCCAGCATTTT. Its protein product is CAWSVPHGVGGNQPQHF. The rearrangement joins TRBV30 to TRBJ1-5; the D is unclear. The CDR3 covers 17 residues. V was pared by 0 bases and J by 2 bases, with 17 bases between. Germline CDR1 reads GTSNPN; CDR2 reads SVGIG (reference sequence).

In its sample, this clonotype was seen once. This chain joins TRBV10-3 and TRBJ2-6, with 8 bases lining up with TRBD2. The CDR3 has 16 amino acids. The trim removed 10 bases at V and 0 bases at J, leaving 8 bases unmatched. CDR1 is ENHRY, CDR2 SYGVKD, per germline. The chain's CDR3 is CATFGRESSGANVLTF. Written as DNA, the CDR3 is TGTGCCACCTTCGGGAGGGAGAGCTCTGGGGCCAACGTCCTGACTTTC.

This clonotype was seen only a few times. The rearrangement uses TRBV28 and TRBJ1-6; D unclear. With 8 bases removed from V and 8 bases from J, the gap between germline ends came to 10 bases. Germline V gene sequence: CDR1 MDHEN, CDR2 SYDVKM. This CDR3 comprises 12 residues. CDR3 bases: TGTGCCAGCGGGCAAAGGGATTCACCCCTCCACTTT. Residues: CASGQRDSPLHF.

The chain couples TRBV4-2 to TRBJ2-3; D is unresolved. Germline assignment: CDR1 LGHNA and CDR2 YNFKEQ. V was shortened by 4 bases and J by 6 bases, with 8 bases between the two germline ends. CDR3 length: 12 residues. The CDR3 region has the DNA TGTGCCAGCAGCCCGGAAGGGGATACGCAGTATTTT. It is translated as CASSPEGDTQYF.

This clonotype has more than one count but fewer than ten. This rearrangement joins TRBV29-1 to TRBJ2-2; D is unclear. Deletions cut 2 bases from V and 3 bases from J, with 7 bases between. CDR3 length: 13 residues. Germline CDR1 and CDR2: SQVTM and ANQGSEA. The CDR3 DNA reads as TGCAGCGTTGAACCCCTGTACACCGGGGAGCTGTTTTTT. It encodes CSVEPLYTGELFF.

In this sample, this clonotype turned up a few times. The genes are TRBV9 and TRBJ1-2, with D maybe TRBD1 (5 bases). This CDR3 spans 13 amino acids. Trimming removed 4 bases at V and 3 bases at J, with 10 bases between. Germline V gives CDR1 SGDLS, CDR2 YYNGEE. The CDR3 nucleotides are TGTGCCAGCAGCCTTGACAGTTACTATGGCTACACCTTC. Its translation is CASSLDSYYGYTF.

CDR3 sequence (DNA): TGTGCCAGCAGCTTAGAGGAGAAATCACCCCTCCACTTT. Translating gives CASSLEEKSPLHF. The chain links TRBV11-1 to TRBJ1-6; D gene unclear. Germline V gene lookup returns CDR1 SGHAT and CDR2 FQDESV (reference sequence). Between the trimmed V and J ends, which lost 1 base and 10 bases, there was a span of 8 bases. The CDR3 has 13 residues. Combining the CDR3 with reference TRBV11-1 and TRBJ1-6 gives the whole variable domain EAEVAQSPRYKITEKSQAVAFWCDPISGHATLYWYRQILGQGPELLVQFQDESVVDDSQLPKDRFSAERLKGVDSTLKIQPAELGDSAMYLCASSLEEKSPLHFGNGTRLTVT.

With regard to this clonotype: A junction boundary mismatches the germline segment, possibly from a read error. The chain joins TRBV7-7 to TRBJ2-5, with 9 nucleotides matching TRBD2. In germline, CDR1 is SSHAT, CDR2 FNYEAQ (reference sequence). The CDR3 has 18 residues. CDR3 nucleotide sequence: TGTGCTAGCAGCCGGAGGAGGGCTAGCGGGATCGACCAAGAGACCCAGTACTTC. Translated: CASSRRRASGIDQETQYF. Drawing the rest from reference TRBV7-7 and TRBJ2-5, the complete variable domain is GAGVSQSPRYKVTKRGQDVTLRCDPISSHATLYWYQQALGQGPEFLTYFNYEAQPDKSGLPSDRFSAERPEGSISTLTIQRTEQRDSAMYRCASSRRRASGIDQETQYFGPGTRLLVL.

Only a few counts were recorded for this clonotype. The chain joins TRBV24-1 to TRBJ1-2; no clear D gene. The V gene's germline CDR1 is KGHDR and CDR2 SFDVKD. There are 12 residues in the CDR3. V was pared by 4 bases and J by 6 bases, with 8 bases between. CDR3 DNA sequence: TGTGCCACCAGTGACCGCGATGATGGCTACACCTTC. Translation: CATSDRDDGYTF.

This clonotype was counted only a few times. The chain recombines TRBV29-1 with TRBJ1-1; no firm D call. V dropped 1 base and J dropped 6 bases, with 12 bases sitting between them. The CDR3 is 13 amino acids. Germline V gene sequence: CDR1 SQVTM, CDR2 ANQGSEA. The CDR3 DNA follows: TGCAGCGTTGAAGTAAACTTAGCGGCTGAAGCTTTCTTT. Its translation is CSVEVNLAAEAFF.

Comments on this clonotype: One end of the junction fails to match germline, which may point to a read error. The J gene is TRBJ1-2, the V gene TRBV29-1; unclear D gene. Germline V gene lookup returns CDR1 SQVTM and CDR2 ANQGSEA. CDR3 length equals 14 residues. DNA of the CDR3: TGCAGCGGCCTCCCCCCGGGAGGGTCTGATGGCTTCACCTTC. It translates to CSGLPPGGSDGFTF.

The chain couples TRBV7-9 to TRBJ2-1; maybe TRBD1 (5 bases). Per germline, CDR1 SEHNR and CDR2 FQNEAQ (reference sequence). Trimming took 2 bases from V and 7 from J, leaving 15 bases between them. The CDR3 extends over 15 amino acids. Here the CDR3 reads CASSLFVGAGNEQFF. CDR3 coding DNA: TGTGCCAGCAGCTTATTTGTTGGGGCAGGGAATGAGCAGTTCTTC.

In its sample, this clonotype was seen many times. The chain carries TRBV2 and TRBJ1-4, with D hard to call. Germline V gene data show CDR1 as SNHLY and CDR2 as FYNNEI. The CDR3 is 15 amino acids. Trimming took 2 bases from V and 5 from J, leaving 12 bases between them. As DNA, the CDR3 is TGTGCCAGCAGTGAATATGGCAGCGTAAATGAAAAACTGTTTTTT. Protein product: CASSEYGSVNEKLFF.